The rows below give T cell receptor beta chains drawn from one sample of a study of T cell changes during pregnancy in multiple sclerosis. The assay was immunoSEQ multiplex PCR, and TCRdb's table has in-frame clones only and misses some. Here the sample spans tens of thousands of clones, 90% to 95% being singletons. Source: CD8+ T cells from peripheral blood mononuclear cells, taken in the third trimester of pregnancy. These receptors all come from a female donor with multiple sclerosis, enrolled in a pregnancy study. The CDR3 runs from the conserved cysteine through the conserved F or W. Fields, in order: CDR3 length, clone size, D gene, J gene, V gene, CDR3 DNA, CDR3 protein. A D gene is named only where the DNA matches it firmly. Clone size is not always given. Where it is, it says once, few, many or a class for expanded clones.

15 NA TRBD2 TRBJ2-7 TRBV13 TGTGCCAGCAGTTCGCTAGCGGGGCCCTCCTACGAGCAGTACTTC CASSSLAGPSYEQYF
15 NA TRBD2 TRBJ2-7 TRBV2 TGTGCCAGCAGTGAACTAGCGGGAGGCGGATACGAGCAGTACTTC CASSELAGGGYEQYF
15 NA NA TRBJ2-1 TRBV27 TGTGCCAGCAGGTTGAGGGGGGGCCTAGACAATGAGCAGTTCTTC CASRLRGGLDNEQFF
13 NA TRBD1 TRBJ2-1 TRBV19 TGTGCCAGTAGCCTGACAGGGCTCAATGAGCAGTTCTTC CASSLTGLNEQFF
12 NA NA TRBJ1-4 TRBV27 TGTGCCAGCAGTGGACTCGATGAAAAACTGTTTTTT CASSGLDEKLFF
16 NA NA TRBJ2-1 TRBV7-8 TGTGCCAGCAGCTTAACAGGAGGGCCGATCGGGAGTGAGCAGTTCTTC CASSLTGGPIGSEQFF
14 NA NA TRBJ2-5 TRBV19 TGTGCCAGTAGTATATTGGGTGCGGAAGAGACCCAGTACTTC CASSILGAEETQYF
16 NA TRBD2 TRBJ2-7 TRBV4-1 TGCGCCAGCAGCCAGGCGACTAGCGGTCCCCCCTACGAGCAGTACTTC CASSQATSGPPYEQYF
14 NA TRBD1 TRBJ2-1 TRBV15 TGTGCCACCAGCAGACAACAGGGGGCGAATGAGCAGTTCTTC CATSRQQGANEQFF
16 NA TRBD1 TRBJ1-4 TRBV9 TGTGCCAGCAGCGTAGTCCCCTCAGGGGGAAATGAAAAACTGTTTTTT CASSVVPSGGNEKLFF
15 medium-sized TRBD1 TRBJ2-1 TRBV11-1 TGTGCCAGCAGCTTCGCAGGGGGCTACCACAATGAGCAGTTCTTC CASSFAGGYHNEQFF
14 NA NA TRBJ2-7 TRBV19 TGTGCCAGTAGATACCGGGACACCGGATACGAGCAGTACTTC CASRYRDTGYEQYF
13 once NA TRBJ2-7 TRBV29-1 TGCAGCGTTGAAGACTACCCCCGGGGGGAGCAGTACTTC CSVEDYPRGEQYF
12 NA NA TRBJ2-1 TRBV9 TGTGCCAGCAGCGTTACTAACAATGAGCAGTTCTTC CASSVTNNEQFF
15 few NA TRBJ2-7 TRBV7-9 TGTGCCAGCAGATCCGGGACTGTGGATTCCTACGAGCAGTACTTC CASRSGTVDSYEQYF
12 NA NA TRBJ2-7 TRBV6-5 TGTGCCAGCAGCCTAGGTGGGTCCGAGCAGTACTTC CASSLGGSEQYF
15 NA NA TRBJ2-7 TRBV5-7 TGTGCCAGCAGCTTGAAGGGGGGGGGTCCTAAGCACAGGTACTTC CASSLKGGGPKHRYF
18 NA TRBD2 TRBJ2-2 TRBV7-8 TGTGCCAGCAGCTTGACTAGCGGGAGGGCCCTCGGCACCGGGGAGCTGTTTTTT CASSLTSGRALGTGELFF
14 NA NA TRBJ2-7 TRBV6-1 TGTGCCAGCAGTGGTCGCGGGGCCTCCTACGAGCAGTACTTC CASSGRGASYEQYF
16 NA NA TRBJ1-1 TRBV19 TGTGCCAGTAGTATATCCCCCGGGGGGGTAGCCACTGAAGCTTTCTTT CASSISPGGVATEAFF
14 NA NA TRBJ1-4 TRBV28 TGTGCCAGCAGTTTACTCGTTGCAGGGGAAAAACTGTTTTTT CASSLLVAGEKLFF
14 NA NA TRBJ2-2 TRBV7-3 TGTGCCAGCAGCTATCTCGCGAACACCGGGGAGCTGTTTTTT CASSYLANTGELFF
16 few TRBD2 TRBJ2-3 TRBV14 TGTGCCAGCAGCCAGTTACTAGCGGGAGGGCCAGATACGCAGTATTTT CASSQLLAGGPDTQYF
16 NA TRBD1 TRBJ1-1 TRBV28 TGTGCCAGCAGTCCCATCCCCACAGGGGGTAACTCTGAAGCTTTCTTT CASSPIPTGGNSEAFF
16 NA NA TRBJ2-1 TRBV27 TGTGCCAGCAGCTCCATCCCCCCGAGCTCCTACAATGAGCAGTTCTTC CASSSIPPSSYNEQFF
16 NA TRBD2 TRBJ2-7 TRBV27 TGTGCCAGCAGAAGTCTGACTAGCGGCAACGACTACGAGCAGTACTTC CASRSLTSGNDYEQYF
15 once NA TRBJ2-7 TRBV18 TGTGCCAGCTCACCACCTGACAGCCATTCCTACGAGCAGTACTTC CASSPPDSHSYEQYF
16 NA TRBD2 TRBJ2-7 TRBV4-1 TGCGCCAGCAGCCAAGATCTGCTAGCGGCGGCCTACGAGCAGTACTTC CASSQDLLAAAYEQYF
15 NA NA TRBJ1-2 TRBV13 TGTGCCAGCAGCAACCCACAGGAGATTAACTATGGCTACACCTTC CASSNPQEINYGYTF
12 NA NA TRBJ2-7 TRBV27 TGTGCCAGCGGTGCAGGGGACTACGAGCAGTACTTC CASGAGDYEQYF
16 NA NA TRBJ2-1 TRBV7-3 TGTGCCAGCGCATCGGGGCCAGCGGGCGTCTACAATGAGCAGTTCTTC CASASGPAGVYNEQFF
17 NA TRBD1 TRBJ2-7 TRBV11-3 TGTGCCAGCAGCTTAATGCGAGGCCAGGGGGCGACCTACGAGCAGTACTTC CASSLMRGQGATYEQYF
13 NA TRBD1 TRBJ2-7 TRBV27 TGTGCCAGCAGTTCTCAGACAGGGGACGAGCAGTACTTC CASSSQTGDEQYF
16 NA NA TRBJ2-2 TRBV7-8 TGTGCCAGCAGCTTAGTGGAGGCTCATTACACCGGGGAGCTGTTTTTT CASSLVEAHYTGELFF
14 once NA TRBJ2-5 TRBV6-1 TGTGCCAGCAGTGAAGCGGACAATGTTGGGACCCAGTACTTC CASSEADNVGTQYF
14 NA NA TRBJ2-2 TRBV27 TGTGCCAGCAGTCTAGGACTGACCACCGAGGAGCTGTTTTTT CASSLGLTTEELFF
12 NA NA TRBJ2-7 TRBV27 TGTGCCGCAGGGGCTCCCTCCTACGAGCAGTACTTC CAAGAPSYEQYF
15 NA NA TRBJ2-7 TRBV19 TGTGCCAGTAGTATAGATCTGGACAGCTTATACGAGCAGTACTTC CASSIDLDSLYEQYF
15 few NA TRBJ2-6 TRBV7-9 TGTGCCAGCAGCCCCGTTGTTTCTGGGGCCAACGTCCTGACTTTC CASSPVVSGANVLTF
15 NA TRBD2 TRBJ2-7 TRBV28 TGTGCCAGCAGCCCGACTAGCGGGAGAGTTCCCGAGCAGTACTTC CASSPTSGRVPEQYF
14 NA NA TRBJ1-6 TRBV6-6 TGTGCCAGCAGTCCGACGGGGGATAATTCACCCCTCCACTTT CASSPTGDNSPLHF
15 NA TRBD1 TRBJ2-7 TRBV6-1 TGTGCCAGCAGGACGGCCGACAGGGTAGTATACGAGCAGTACTTC CASRTADRVVYEQYF
15 NA TRBD1 TRBJ1-4 TRBV5-4 TGTGCCAGCAGCCCTACCGGGACAGGGGATGAAAAACTGTTTTTT CASSPTGTGDEKLFF
18 NA TRBD1 TRBJ2-5 TRBV10-1 TGCGCCAGCGCCCTGGGCCCCAGGGGGCGCGAAAGGAAAGAGACCCAGTACTTC CASALGPRGRERKETQYF
17 NA NA TRBJ2-3 TRBV13 TGTGCCAGCAGCTTAGGGTTGGAGGGGGGGAGCACAGATACGCAGTATTTT CASSLGLEGGSTDTQYF
14 few NA TRBJ1-2 TRBV5-4 TGTGCCAGCAGCTTGCCGGAGGGTCTTGAAGGCTACACCTTC CASSLPEGLEGYTF
19 NA TRBD2 TRBJ2-1 TRBV7-9 TGTGCCAGCAGCTTATTCGGGAGCTCCGGGGGGTTCGTTGCTAGGGAGCAGTTCTTC CASSLFGSSGGFVAREQFF
15 NA NA TRBJ1-1 TRBV7-3 TGTGCCAGCAGCCTCTGGGCCGACGGGAACACTGAAGCTTTCTTT CASSLWADGNTEAFF
18 once NA TRBJ1-2 TRBV5-4 TGTGCCAGCAGCCCTGAACCAATTCCCGGGGGGTCGGGGTATGGCTACACCTTC CASSPEPIPGGSGYGYTF
14 NA TRBD2 TRBJ2-7 TRBV6-1 TGTGCCAGCAGTGAGGGGGGGAGCTCCTACGAGCAGTACTTC CASSEGGSSYEQYF
15 NA TRBD1 TRBJ1-6 TRBV28 TGTGCCAGCAGTTTCGACAGGGTAGGAGATTCACCCCTCCACTTT CASSFDRVGDSPLHF
15 NA TRBD2 TRBJ2-7 TRBV6-1 TGTGCCAGCAGTGAAGCTAGCGGGAGCTCCTACGAGCAGTACTTC CASSEASGSSYEQYF